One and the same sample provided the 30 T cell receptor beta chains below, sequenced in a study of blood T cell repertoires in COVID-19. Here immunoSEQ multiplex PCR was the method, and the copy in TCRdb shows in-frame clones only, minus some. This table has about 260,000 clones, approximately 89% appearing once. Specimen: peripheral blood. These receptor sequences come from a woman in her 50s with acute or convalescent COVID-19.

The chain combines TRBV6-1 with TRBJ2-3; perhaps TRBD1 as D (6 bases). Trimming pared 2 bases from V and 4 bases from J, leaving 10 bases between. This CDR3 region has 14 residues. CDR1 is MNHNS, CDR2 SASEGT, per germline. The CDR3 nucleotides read TGTGCCAGCAGTGAAAGTGCAGGGGCAGATACGCAGTATTTT. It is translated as CASSESAGADTQYF.

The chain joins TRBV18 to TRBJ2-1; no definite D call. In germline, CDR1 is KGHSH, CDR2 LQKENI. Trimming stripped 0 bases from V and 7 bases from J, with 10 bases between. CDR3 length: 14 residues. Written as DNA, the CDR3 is TGTGCCAGCTCACCACCTGGTCTAGTAAATGAGCAGTTCTTC. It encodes CASSPPGLVNEQFF.

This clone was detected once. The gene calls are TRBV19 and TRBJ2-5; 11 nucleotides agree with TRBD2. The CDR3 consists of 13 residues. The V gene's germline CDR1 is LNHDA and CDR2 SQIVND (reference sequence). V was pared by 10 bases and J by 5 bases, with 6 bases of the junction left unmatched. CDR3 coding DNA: TGTGCCACCAGACTAGCGGGAAGGGAGACCCAGTACTTC. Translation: CATRLAGRETQYF.

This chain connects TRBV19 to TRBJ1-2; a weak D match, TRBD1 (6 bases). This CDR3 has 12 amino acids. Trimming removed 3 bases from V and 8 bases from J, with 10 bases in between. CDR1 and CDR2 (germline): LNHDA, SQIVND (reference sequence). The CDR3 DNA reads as TGTGCCAGTAGTATCGGACAGTCAGGCTACACCTTC. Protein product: CASSIGQSGYTF.

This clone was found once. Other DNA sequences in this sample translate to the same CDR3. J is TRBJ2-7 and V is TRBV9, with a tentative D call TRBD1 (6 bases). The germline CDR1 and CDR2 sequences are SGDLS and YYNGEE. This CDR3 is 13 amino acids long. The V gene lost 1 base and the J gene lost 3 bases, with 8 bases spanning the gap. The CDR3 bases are TGTGCCAGCAGCGTACGAGGGGGCTACGAGCAGTACTTC. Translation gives CASSVRGGYEQYF.

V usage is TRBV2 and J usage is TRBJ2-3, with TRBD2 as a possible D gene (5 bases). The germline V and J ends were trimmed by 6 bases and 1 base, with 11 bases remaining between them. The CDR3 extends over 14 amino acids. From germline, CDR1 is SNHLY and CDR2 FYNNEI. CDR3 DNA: TGTGCCAGCAGATCCAACGGGGGCACAGATACGCAGTATTTT. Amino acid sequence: CASRSNGGTDTQYF.

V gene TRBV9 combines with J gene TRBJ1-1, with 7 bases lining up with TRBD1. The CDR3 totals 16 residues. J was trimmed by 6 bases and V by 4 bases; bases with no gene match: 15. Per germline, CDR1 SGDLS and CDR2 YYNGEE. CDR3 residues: CASSPLSTGSVAEAFF. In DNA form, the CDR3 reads TGTGCCAGCAGCCCCCTCTCGACAGGGTCGGTAGCTGAAGCTTTCTTT.

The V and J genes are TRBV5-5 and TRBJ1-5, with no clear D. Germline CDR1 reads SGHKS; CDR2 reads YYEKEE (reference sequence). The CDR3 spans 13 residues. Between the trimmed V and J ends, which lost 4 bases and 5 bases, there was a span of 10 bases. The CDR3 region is CASSPLWHQPQHF. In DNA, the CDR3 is TGTGCCAGCAGCCCCCTCTGGCATCAGCCCCAGCATTTT.

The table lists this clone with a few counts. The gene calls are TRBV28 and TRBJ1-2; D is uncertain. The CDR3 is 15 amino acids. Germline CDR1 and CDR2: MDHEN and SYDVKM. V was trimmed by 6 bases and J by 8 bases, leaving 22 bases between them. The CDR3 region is CASSPGGRGEEGYTF. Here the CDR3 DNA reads TGTGCCAGCAGCCCCGGTGGCAGAGGTGAAGAAGGCTACACCTTC.

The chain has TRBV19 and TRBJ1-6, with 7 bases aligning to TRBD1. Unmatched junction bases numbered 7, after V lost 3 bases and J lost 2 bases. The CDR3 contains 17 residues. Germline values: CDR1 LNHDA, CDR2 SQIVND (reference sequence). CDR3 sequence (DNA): TGTGCCAGTAGTATCGACAGGGAGTGGACCTATAATTCACCCCTCCACTTT. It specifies CASSIDREWTYNSPLHF.

The CDR3, as DNA: TGTGCCAGCAGTTTCTCAGGGGCGTCGGATGAAAAACTGTTTTTT. This encodes CASSFSGASDEKLFF. V gene TRBV7-9 combines with J gene TRBJ1-4; perhaps TRBD1 as D (6 bases). CDR3 length: 15 amino acids. Germline loops: CDR1 SEHNR, CDR2 FQNEAQ (reference sequence). Deletions cut 6 bases from V and 6 bases from J, with 17 bases between.

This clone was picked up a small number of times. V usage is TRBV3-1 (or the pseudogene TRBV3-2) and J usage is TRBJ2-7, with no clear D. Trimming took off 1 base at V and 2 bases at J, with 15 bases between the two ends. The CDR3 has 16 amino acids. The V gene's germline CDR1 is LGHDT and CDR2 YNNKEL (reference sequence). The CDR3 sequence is CASSQGYGSLPYEQYF. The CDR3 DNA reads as TGTGCCAGCAGCCAAGGTTACGGGTCATTACCCTACGAGCAGTACTTC.

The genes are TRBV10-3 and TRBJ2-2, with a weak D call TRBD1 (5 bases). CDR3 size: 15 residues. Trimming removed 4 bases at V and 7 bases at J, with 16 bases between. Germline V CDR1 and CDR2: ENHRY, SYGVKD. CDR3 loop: CAISGSQGGGGELFF. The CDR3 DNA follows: TGTGCCATCAGTGGGTCCCAGGGTGGTGGCGGGGAGCTGTTTTTT.

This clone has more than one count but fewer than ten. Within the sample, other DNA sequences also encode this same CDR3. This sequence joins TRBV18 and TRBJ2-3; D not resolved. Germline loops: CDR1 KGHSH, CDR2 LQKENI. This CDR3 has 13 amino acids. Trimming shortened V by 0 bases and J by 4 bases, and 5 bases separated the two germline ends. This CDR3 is CASSPPSADTQYF. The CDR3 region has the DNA TGTGCCAGCTCACCACCCTCCGCAGATACGCAGTATTTT.

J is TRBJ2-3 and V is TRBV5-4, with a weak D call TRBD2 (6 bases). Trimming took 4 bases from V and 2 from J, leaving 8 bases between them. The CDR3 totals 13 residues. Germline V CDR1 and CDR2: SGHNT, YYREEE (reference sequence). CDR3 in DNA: TGTGCCAGCAGCGGGGACTCCACAGATACGCAGTATTTT. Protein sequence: CASSGDSTDTQYF.

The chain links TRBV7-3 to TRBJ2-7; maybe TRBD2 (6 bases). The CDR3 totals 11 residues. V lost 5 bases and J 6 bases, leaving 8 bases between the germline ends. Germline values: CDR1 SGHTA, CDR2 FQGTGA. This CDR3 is CASSAGSEQYF. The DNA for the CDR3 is TGTGCCAGCAGCGCGGGATCCGAGCAGTACTTC. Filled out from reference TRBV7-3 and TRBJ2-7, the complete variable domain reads GAGVSQTPSNKVTEKGKYVELRCDPISGHTALYWYRQSLGQGPEFLIYFQGTGAADDSGLPNDRFFAVRPEGSVSTLKIQRTERGDSAVYLCASSAGSEQYFGPGTRLTVT.

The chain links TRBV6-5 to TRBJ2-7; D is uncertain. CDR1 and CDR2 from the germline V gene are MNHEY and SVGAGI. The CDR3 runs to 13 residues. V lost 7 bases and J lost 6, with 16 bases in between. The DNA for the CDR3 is TGTGCCAGCACCCGGGTGGTGAGAGGCGAGCAGTACTTC. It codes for CASTRVVRGEQYF.

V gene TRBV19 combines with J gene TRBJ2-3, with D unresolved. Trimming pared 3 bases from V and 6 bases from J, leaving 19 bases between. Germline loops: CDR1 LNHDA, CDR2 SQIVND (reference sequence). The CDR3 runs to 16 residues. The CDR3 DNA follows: TGTGCCAGTAGTATTCGACCGGGTCCCAAACGCGATACGCAGTATTTT. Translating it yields CASSIRPGPKRDTQYF.

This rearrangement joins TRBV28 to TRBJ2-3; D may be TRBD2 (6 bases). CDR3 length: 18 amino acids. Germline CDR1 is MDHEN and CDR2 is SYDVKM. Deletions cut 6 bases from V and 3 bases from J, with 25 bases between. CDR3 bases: TGTGCCAGCAGCCATTCCTCACCTCGAGGAGGGAGAACAGATACGCAGTATTTT. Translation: CASSHSSPRGGRTDTQYF.

The CDR3 DNA reads TGTGCCAGCAGCTTAGGTAATAGCGGGCTGAGGCAGTTCTTC. Translating it yields CASSLGNSGLRQFF. The chain has TRBV7-9 and TRBJ2-1; 7 positions agree with TRBD2. This CDR3 region has 14 residues. V trimming: 1 base; J trimming: 12 bases; junction bases outside the gene matches: 9. CDR1 and CDR2 (germline): SEHNR, FQNEAQ (reference sequence).

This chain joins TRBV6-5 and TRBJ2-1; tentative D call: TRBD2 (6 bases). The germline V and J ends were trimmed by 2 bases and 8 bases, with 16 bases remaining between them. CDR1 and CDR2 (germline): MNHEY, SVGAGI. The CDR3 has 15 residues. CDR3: CASSYPTNGGDEQFF. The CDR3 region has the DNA TGTGCCAGCAGTTACCCGACAAATGGAGGGGATGAGCAGTTCTTC.

The CDR3 bases are TGTGCCAGCAGCTTAGGCCATAACAATGAGCAGTTCTTC. This codes for CASSLGHNNEQFF. V usage is TRBV7-3 and J usage is TRBJ2-1; D gene ambiguous. V lost 2 bases to trimming and J lost 5 bases, with 7 bases between them. Germline V CDR1 and CDR2: SGHTA, FQGTGA. The CDR3 runs to 13 residues.

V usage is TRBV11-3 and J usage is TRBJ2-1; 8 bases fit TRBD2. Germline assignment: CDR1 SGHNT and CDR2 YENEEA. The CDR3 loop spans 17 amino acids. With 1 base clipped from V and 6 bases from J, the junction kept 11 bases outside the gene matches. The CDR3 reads CASSLGDAGGSSNEQFF. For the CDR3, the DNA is TGTGCCAGCAGCTTAGGAGATGCGGGAGGATCGAGCAATGAGCAGTTCTTC.

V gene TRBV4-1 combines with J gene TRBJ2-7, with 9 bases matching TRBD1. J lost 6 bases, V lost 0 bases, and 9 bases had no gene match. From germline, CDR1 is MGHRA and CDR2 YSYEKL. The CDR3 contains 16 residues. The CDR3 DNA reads TGCGCCAGCAGCCAAGACGGGACAGGGCGGCTAGGCGAGCAGTACTTC. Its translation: CASSQDGTGRLGEQYF.

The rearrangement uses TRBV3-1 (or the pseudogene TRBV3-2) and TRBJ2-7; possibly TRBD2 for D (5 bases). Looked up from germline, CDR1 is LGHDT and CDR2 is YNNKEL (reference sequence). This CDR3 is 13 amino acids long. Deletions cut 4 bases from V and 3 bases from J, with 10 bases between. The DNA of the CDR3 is TGTGCCAGCAGCCTAGGACTTCACTACGAGCAGTACTTC. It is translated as CASSLGLHYEQYF.

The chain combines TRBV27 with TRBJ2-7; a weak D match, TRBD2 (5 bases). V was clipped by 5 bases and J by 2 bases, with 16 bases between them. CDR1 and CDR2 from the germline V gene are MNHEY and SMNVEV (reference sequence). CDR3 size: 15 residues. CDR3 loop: CASSPTTTNAYEQYF. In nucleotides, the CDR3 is TGTGCCAGCAGTCCAACGACTACCAATGCCTACGAGCAGTACTTC.

The DNA for the CDR3 is TGTGCCAGCACCCCAGGGGCGGCTAATGAAAAACTGTTTTTT. Encoded protein: CASTPGAANEKLFF. The gene calls are TRBV7-2 and TRBJ1-4; D is possibly TRBD1 (6 bases). The CDR3 length is 14 residues. Looked up from germline, CDR1 is SGHTA and CDR2 is FQGNSA. V gave up 7 bases and J gave up 3 bases, with 12 bases separating them.

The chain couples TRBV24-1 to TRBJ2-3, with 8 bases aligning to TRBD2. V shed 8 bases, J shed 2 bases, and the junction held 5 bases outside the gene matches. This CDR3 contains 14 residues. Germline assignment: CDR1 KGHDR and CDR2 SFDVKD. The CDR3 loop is CATMASGPTDTQYF. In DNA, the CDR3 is TGTGCCACCATGGCTAGCGGGCCCACAGATACGCAGTATTTT.

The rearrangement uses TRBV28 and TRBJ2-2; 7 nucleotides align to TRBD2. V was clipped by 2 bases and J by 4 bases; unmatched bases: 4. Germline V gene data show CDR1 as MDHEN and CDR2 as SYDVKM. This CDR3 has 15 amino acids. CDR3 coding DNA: TGTGCCAGCAGTTTAGGTAGCGGGTTCACCGGGGAGCTGTTTTTT. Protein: CASSLGSGFTGELFF.

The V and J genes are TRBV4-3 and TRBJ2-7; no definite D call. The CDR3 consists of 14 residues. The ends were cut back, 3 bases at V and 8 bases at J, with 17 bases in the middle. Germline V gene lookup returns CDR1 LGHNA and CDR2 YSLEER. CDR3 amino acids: CASSQATSVMKQYF. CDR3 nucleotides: TGCGCCAGCAGCCAGGCCACGTCCGTTATGAAGCAGTACTTC.